The rows below give T cell receptor beta chains drawn from one sample of a study of cytomegalovirus exposure and HLA in healthy donors. The assay was immunoSEQ multiplex PCR, and TCRdb's table has in-frame clones only and misses some. The table shows about 120,000 clones, with 65% to 75% occurring only once. Sequences were obtained from PBMCs. The source of these receptors is a woman aged 45-60 years in good health and CMV-seropositive. Both conserved end residues are part of each CDR3.

j_gene: TRBJ1-6
len: 12
v_gene: TRBV30
CDR3aa: CAWSLVGSPLHF

j_gene: TRBJ1-5
len: 16
v_gene: TRBV6-1
CDR3aa: CASSEPGQGKFQPQHF

j_gene: TRBJ2-1
len: 17
v_gene: TRBV7-9
CDR3aa: CASSFVLAGGPNNEQFF

j_gene: TRBJ1-1
len: 13
v_gene: TRBV28
CDR3aa: CASSPGHLTEAFF

j_gene: TRBJ2-1
len: 15
v_gene: TRBV7-9
CDR3aa: CASSLRPAGGNEQFF

j_gene: TRBJ1-2
len: 14
v_gene: TRBV19
CDR3aa: CASSIIGGNYGYTF

j_gene: TRBJ1-2
len: 14
v_gene: TRBV19
CDR3aa: CASSPSTGGYGYTF

j_gene: TRBJ2-1
len: 15
v_gene: TRBV6-5
CDR3aa: CASREGLGSYNEQFF

j_gene: TRBJ1-1
len: 13
v_gene: TRBV19
CDR3aa: CASSRTGATEAFF

j_gene: TRBJ2-5
len: 14
v_gene: TRBV4-3
CDR3aa: CASSQTGFGETQYF

j_gene: TRBJ2-1
len: 16
v_gene: TRBV4-1
CDR3aa: CASSPRSLTGVNEQFF

j_gene: TRBJ1-5
len: 13
v_gene: TRBV4-1
CDR3aa: CASSQERSGPQHF

j_gene: TRBJ2-3
len: 16
v_gene: TRBV4-1
CDR3aa: CASSGRDRGRGDTQYF

j_gene: TRBJ2-7
len: 12
v_gene: TRBV27
CDR3aa: CASSEFEGEQYF

j_gene: TRBJ1-1
len: 15
v_gene: TRBV30
CDR3aa: CAWSVGTVMNTEAFF

j_gene: TRBJ1-5
len: 17
v_gene: TRBV4-2
CDR3aa: CASSQESGTGSVQPQHF

j_gene: TRBJ2-3
len: 15
v_gene: TRBV10-3
CDR3aa: CAISDSLSSTDTQYF

j_gene: TRBJ2-5
len: 15
v_gene: TRBV6-6
CDR3aa: CASSSPLGGGETQYF

j_gene: TRBJ2-1
len: 15
v_gene: TRBV13
CDR3aa: CASSPGLAGNLEQFF

j_gene: TRBJ1-3
len: 12
v_gene: TRBV11-2
CDR3aa: CASSPQQNTIYF

j_gene: TRBJ1-5
len: 14
v_gene: TRBV30
CDR3aa: CAWSYGRSGQPQHF

j_gene: TRBJ1-6
len: 14
v_gene: TRBV11-2
CDR3aa: CASSGGQGRSPLHF

j_gene: TRBJ2-7
len: 14
v_gene: TRBV11-2
CDR3aa: CASSFLAGAYEQYF

j_gene: TRBJ2-7
len: 14
v_gene: TRBV7-9
CDR3aa: CASSLAGGTYEQYF

j_gene: TRBJ1-5
len: 15
v_gene: TRBV6-5
CDR3aa: CASRHDRYGNQPQHF

j_gene: TRBJ2-7
len: 16
v_gene: TRBV5-1
CDR3aa: CASSLRTGSGTYEQYF

j_gene: TRBJ2-5
len: 19
v_gene: TRBV5-6
CDR3aa: CASSPGWSIELFDQETQYF

j_gene: TRBJ2-1
len: 13
v_gene: TRBV7-2
CDR3aa: CASSFMETNEQFF

j_gene: TRBJ2-7
len: 13
v_gene: TRBV27
CDR3aa: CASSFCPVCEQYF

j_gene: TRBJ1-2
len: 14
v_gene: TRBV5-4
CDR3aa: CASRQTGGIEGYTF

j_gene: TRBJ1-3
len: 15
v_gene: TRBV9
CDR3aa: CASSATSSSGNTIYF

j_gene: TRBJ1-5
len: 14
v_gene: TRBV18
CDR3aa: CASSPQGGNQPQHF

j_gene: TRBJ2-7
len: 14
v_gene: TRBV28
CDR3aa: CASKEGGGQYEQYF

j_gene: TRBJ2-6
len: 15
v_gene: TRBV7-9
CDR3aa: CASSLTDPGANVLTF

j_gene: TRBJ2-3
len: 14
v_gene: TRBV21-1
CDR3aa: CASRRTSGRDTQYF

j_gene: TRBJ1-4
len: 14
v_gene: TRBV30
CDR3aa: CAWTAGHSNEKLFF

j_gene: TRBJ2-1
len: 16
v_gene: TRBV28
CDR3aa: CASSSRAGVAYNEQFF

j_gene: TRBJ1-2
len: 14
v_gene: TRBV28
CDR3aa: CASSFLGHDYGYTF

j_gene: TRBJ1-3
len: 15
v_gene: TRBV13
CDR3aa: CASSFRTGSGNTIYF

j_gene: TRBJ2-1
len: 14
v_gene: TRBV29-1
CDR3aa: CSVPPRSSYNEQFF

j_gene: TRBJ1-1
len: 14
v_gene: TRBV18
CDR3aa: CASSPRGGNTEAFF

j_gene: TRBJ2-1
len: 16
v_gene: TRBV27
CDR3aa: CASSLTGTGNYNEQFF

j_gene: TRBJ2-3
len: 15
v_gene: TRBV5-1
CDR3aa: CASSLSAGESDTQYF

j_gene: TRBJ2-7
len: 13
v_gene: TRBV7-9
CDR3aa: CASSLDGGDEQYF

j_gene: TRBJ2-1
len: 15
v_gene: TRBV5-1
CDR3aa: CASSLGTSGGDEQFF

j_gene: TRBJ2-1
len: 17
v_gene: TRBV10-3
CDR3aa: CAISETTHSGGAYEQFF